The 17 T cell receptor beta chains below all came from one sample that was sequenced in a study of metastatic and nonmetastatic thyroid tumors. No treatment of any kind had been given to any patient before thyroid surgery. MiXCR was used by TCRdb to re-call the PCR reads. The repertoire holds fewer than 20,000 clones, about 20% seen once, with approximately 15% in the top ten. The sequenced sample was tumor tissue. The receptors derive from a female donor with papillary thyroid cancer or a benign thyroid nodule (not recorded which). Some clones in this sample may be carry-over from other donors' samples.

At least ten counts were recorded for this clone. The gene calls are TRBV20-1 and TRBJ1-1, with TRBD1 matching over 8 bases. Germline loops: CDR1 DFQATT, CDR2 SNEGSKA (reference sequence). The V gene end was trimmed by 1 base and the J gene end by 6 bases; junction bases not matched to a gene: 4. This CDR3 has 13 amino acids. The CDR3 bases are TGCAGTGCTAGAGGGGGACAGGAGGCTGAAGCTTTCTTT. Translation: CSARGGQEAEAFF.

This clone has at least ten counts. The CDR3 nucleotides are TGTGCCAGCAGTTCCTATTCAAGAGATACGCAGTATTTT. Protein: CASSSYSRDTQYF. The chain has TRBV28 and TRBJ2-3; D is ambiguous. Germline values: CDR1 MDHEN, CDR2 SYDVKM. V lost 4 bases and J lost 5, with 10 bases in between. This CDR3 has 13 amino acids.

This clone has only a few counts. The CDR3 here is CASSLGTSEQYF. The CDR3 bases are TGTGCCAGCAGCCTAGGGACTAGCGAGCAGTACTTC. The chain links TRBV28 to TRBJ2-7, with TRBD2 matching over 8 bases. Germline CDR1 reads MDHEN; CDR2 reads SYDVKM. J was trimmed by 6 bases and V by 6 bases; bases with no gene match: 4. The CDR3 totals 12 residues.

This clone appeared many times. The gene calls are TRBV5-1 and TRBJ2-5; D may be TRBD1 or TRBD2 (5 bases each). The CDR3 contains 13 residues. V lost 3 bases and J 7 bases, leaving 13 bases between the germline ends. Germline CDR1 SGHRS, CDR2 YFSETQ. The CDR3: CASSSGQGVTQYF. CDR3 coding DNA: TGCGCCAGCAGCTCGGGGCAGGGCGTGACCCAGTACTTC.

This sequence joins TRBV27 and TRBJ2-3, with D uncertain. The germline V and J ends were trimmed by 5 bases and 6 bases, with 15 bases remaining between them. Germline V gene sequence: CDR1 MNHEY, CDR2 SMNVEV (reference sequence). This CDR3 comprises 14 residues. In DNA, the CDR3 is TGTGCCAGCAGTCTGGACGGGCCACAGGATACGCAGTATTTT. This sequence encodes CASSLDGPQDTQYF.

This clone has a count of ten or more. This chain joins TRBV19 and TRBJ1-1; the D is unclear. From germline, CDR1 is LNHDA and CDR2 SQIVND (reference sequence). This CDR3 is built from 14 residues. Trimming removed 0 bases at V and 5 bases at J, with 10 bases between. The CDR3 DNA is TGTGCCAGTAGTATAGATGCAGGTTCGACTGAAGCTTTCTTT. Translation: CASSIDAGSTEAFF.

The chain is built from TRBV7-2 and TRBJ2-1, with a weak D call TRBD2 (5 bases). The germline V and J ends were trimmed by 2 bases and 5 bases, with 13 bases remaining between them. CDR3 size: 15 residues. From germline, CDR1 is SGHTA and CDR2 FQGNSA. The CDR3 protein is CASSLTRARDNEQFF. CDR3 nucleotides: TGTGCCAGCAGCTTAACGCGGGCGAGGGACAATGAGCAGTTCTTC.

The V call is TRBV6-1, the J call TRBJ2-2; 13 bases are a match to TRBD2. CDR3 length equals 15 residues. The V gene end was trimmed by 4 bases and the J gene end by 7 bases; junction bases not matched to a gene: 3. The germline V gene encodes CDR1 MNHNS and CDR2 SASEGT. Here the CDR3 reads CASSVGLAGVGELFF. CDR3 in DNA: TGTGCCAGCAGTGTAGGACTAGCGGGAGTCGGGGAGCTGTTTTTT.

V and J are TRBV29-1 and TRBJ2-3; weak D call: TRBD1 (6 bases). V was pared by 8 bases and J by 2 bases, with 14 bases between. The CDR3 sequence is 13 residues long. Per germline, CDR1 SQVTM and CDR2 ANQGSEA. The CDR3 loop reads CSFWDMITDTQYF. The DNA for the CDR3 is TGCAGCTTTTGGGACATGATCACAGATACGCAGTATTTT.

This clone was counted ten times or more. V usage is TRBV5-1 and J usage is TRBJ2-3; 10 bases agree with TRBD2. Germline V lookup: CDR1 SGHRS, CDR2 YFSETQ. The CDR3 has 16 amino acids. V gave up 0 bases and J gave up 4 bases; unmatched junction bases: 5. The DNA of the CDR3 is TGCGCCAGCAGCTTGGCTAGCGGGAGTGGGTCAGATACGCAGTATTTT. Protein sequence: CASSLASGSGSDTQYF.

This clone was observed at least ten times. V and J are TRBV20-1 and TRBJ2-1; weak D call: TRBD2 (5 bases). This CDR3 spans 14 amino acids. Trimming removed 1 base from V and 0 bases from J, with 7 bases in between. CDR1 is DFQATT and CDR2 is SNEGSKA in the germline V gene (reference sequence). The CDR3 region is CSARATNSYNEQFF. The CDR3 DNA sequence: TGCAGTGCTAGAGCGACTAACTCCTACAATGAGCAGTTCTTC.

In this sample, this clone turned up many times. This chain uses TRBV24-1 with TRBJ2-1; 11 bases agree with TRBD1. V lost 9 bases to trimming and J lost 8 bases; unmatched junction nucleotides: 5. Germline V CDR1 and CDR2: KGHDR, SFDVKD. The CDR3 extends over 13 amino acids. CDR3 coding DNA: TGTGCCACCCGGGACAGGGGGTTCGATGAGCAGTTCTTC. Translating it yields CATRDRGFDEQFF.

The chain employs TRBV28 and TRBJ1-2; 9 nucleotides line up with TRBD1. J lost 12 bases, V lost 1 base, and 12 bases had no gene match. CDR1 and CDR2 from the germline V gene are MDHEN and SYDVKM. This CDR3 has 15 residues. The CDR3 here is CASSLSPLGQGRDTF. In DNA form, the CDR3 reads TGTGCCAGCAGTTTATCCCCTTTGGGACAGGGTAGAGACACCTTC.

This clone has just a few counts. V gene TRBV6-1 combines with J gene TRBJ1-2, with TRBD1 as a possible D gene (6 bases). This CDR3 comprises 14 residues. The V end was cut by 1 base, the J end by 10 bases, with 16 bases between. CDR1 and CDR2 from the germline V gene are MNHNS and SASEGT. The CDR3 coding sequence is TGTGCCAGCAGTGAAGTTGGTAGACAGGTCGCCTACACCTTC. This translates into CASSEVGRQVAYTF.

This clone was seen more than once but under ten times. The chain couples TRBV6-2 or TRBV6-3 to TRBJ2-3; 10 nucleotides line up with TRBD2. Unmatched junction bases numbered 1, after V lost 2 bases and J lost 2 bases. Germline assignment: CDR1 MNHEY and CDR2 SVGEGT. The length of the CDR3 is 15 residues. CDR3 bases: TGTGCCAGCAGTTACGGGACTAGCGACACAGATACGCAGTATTTT. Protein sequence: CASSYGTSDTDTQYF.

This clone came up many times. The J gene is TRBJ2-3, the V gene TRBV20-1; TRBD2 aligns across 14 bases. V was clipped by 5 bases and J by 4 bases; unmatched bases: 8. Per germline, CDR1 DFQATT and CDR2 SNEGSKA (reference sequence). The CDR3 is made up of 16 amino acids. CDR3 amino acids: CSALTGLAGGPDTQYF. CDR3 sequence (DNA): TGCAGTGCTCTGACCGGACTAGCGGGAGGCCCAGATACGCAGTATTTT.

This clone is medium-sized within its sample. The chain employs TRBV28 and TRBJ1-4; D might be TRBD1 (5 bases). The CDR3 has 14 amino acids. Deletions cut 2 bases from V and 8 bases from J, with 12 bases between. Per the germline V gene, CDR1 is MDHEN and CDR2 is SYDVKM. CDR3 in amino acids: CASSLPRDEEKLFF. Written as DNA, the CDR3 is TGTGCCAGCAGTTTACCCAGGGATGAGGAAAAACTGTTTTTT.